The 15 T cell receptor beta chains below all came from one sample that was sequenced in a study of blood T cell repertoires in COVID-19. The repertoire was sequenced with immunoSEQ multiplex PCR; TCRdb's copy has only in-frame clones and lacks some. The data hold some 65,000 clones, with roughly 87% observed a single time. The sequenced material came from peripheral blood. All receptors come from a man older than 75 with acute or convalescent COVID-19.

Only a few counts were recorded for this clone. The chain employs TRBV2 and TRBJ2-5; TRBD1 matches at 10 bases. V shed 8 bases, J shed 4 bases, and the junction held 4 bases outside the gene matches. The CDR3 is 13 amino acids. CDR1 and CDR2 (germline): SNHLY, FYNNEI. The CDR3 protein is CASGTGVRETQYF. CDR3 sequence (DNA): TGTGCCAGCGGGACAGGGGTGCGAGAGACCCAGTACTTC.

CDR3 in DNA: TGTGCCAGCAGTTACTGGCGCGGATCCTACAATGAGCAGTTCTTC. It yields the protein CASSYWRGSYNEQFF. The V gene is TRBV6-5, the J gene TRBJ2-1, with D hard to call. This CDR3 has 15 amino acids. Deletions cut 1 base from V and 1 base from J, with 8 bases between. CDR1 and CDR2 from the germline V gene are MNHEY and SVGAGI.

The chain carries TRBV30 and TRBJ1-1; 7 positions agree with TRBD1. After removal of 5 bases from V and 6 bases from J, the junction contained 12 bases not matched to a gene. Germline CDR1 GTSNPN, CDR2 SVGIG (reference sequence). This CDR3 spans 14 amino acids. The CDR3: CAWLTGTDAPEAFF. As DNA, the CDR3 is TGTGCCTGGTTGACCGGGACAGACGCCCCTGAAGCTTTCTTT.

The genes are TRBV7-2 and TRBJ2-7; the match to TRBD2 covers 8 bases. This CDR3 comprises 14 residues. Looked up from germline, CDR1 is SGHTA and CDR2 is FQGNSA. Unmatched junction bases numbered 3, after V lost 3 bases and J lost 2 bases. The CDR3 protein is CASSFLAGAYEQYF. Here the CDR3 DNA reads TGTGCCAGCAGCTTCCTAGCGGGCGCCTACGAGCAGTACTTC.

CDR3 in DNA: TGTGCCAGTAGTATAGGGGGGGCAGATACGCAGTATTTT. Protein sequence: CASSIGGADTQYF. The chain joins TRBV19 to TRBJ2-3; perhaps TRBD2 as D (6 bases). V was shortened by 1 base and J by 4 bases, with 6 bases between the two germline ends. The CDR3 contains 13 residues. Germline values: CDR1 LNHDA, CDR2 SQIVND (reference sequence). The full variable domain, its missing parts supplied by reference TRBV19 and TRBJ2-3, is DGGITQSPKYLFRKEGQNVTLSCEQNLNHDAMYWYRQDPGQGLRLIYYSQIVNDFQKGDIAEGYSVSREKKESFPLTVTSAQKNPTAFYLCASSIGGADTQYFGPGTRLTVL.

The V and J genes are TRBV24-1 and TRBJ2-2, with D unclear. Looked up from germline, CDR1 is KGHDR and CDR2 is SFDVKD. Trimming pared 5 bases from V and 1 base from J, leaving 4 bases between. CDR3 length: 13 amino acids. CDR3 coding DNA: TGTGCCACCAGTGCCAGGAACACCGGGGAGCTGTTTTTT. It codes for CATSARNTGELFF.

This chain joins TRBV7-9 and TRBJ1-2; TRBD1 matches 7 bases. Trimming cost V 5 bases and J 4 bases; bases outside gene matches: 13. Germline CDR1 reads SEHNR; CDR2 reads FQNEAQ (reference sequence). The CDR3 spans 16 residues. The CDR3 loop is CASSRGVGTASYGYTF. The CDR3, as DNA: TGTGCCAGCAGCCGAGGGGTTGGGACAGCTTCCTATGGCTACACCTTC.

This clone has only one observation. The CDR3 DNA sequence: TGTGCCAGCAGTCCCACAGGGGCCGGCAACTATGGCTACACCTTC. Its translation is CASSPTGAGNYGYTF. This chain joins TRBV27 and TRBJ1-2, with 7 positions matching TRBD1. Trimming removed 5 bases from V and 2 bases from J; junction bases left unmatched: 8. Germline lookup yields CDR1 MNHEY and CDR2 SMNVEV (reference sequence). The CDR3 runs to 15 residues.

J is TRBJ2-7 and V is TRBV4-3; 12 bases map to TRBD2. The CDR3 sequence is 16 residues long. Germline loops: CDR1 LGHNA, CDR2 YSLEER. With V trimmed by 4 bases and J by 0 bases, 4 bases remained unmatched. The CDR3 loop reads CASSPRLAGVSYEQYF. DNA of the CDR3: TGCGCCAGCAGCCCCAGACTAGCGGGAGTCTCCTACGAGCAGTACTTC.

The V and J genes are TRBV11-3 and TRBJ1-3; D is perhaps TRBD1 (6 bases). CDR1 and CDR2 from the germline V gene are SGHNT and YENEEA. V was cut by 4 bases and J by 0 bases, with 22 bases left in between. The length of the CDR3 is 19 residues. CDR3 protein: CASSYAGAQTPLSGNTIYF. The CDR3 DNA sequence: TGTGCCAGCAGCTATGCAGGGGCCCAAACCCCACTCTCTGGAAACACCATATATTTT. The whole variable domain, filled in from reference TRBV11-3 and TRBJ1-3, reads EAGVVQSPRYKIIEKKQPVAFWCNPISGHNTLYWYLQNLGQGPELLIRYENEEAVDDSQLPKDRFSAERLKGVDSTLKIQPAELGDSAVYLCASSYAGAQTPLSGNTIYFGEGSWLTVV.

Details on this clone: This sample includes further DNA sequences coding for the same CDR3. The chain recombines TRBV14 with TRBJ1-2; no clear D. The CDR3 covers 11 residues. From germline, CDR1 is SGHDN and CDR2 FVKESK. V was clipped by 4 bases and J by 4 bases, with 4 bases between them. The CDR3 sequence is CASSPGYGYTF. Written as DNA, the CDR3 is TGTGCCAGCAGCCCCGGCTATGGCTACACCTTC. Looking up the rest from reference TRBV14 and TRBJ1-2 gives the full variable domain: EAGVTQFPSHSVIEKGQTVTLRCDPISGHDNLYWYRRVMGKEIKFLLHFVKESKQDESGMPNNRFLAERTGGTYSTLKVQPAELEDSGVYFCASSPGYGYTFGSGTRLTVV.

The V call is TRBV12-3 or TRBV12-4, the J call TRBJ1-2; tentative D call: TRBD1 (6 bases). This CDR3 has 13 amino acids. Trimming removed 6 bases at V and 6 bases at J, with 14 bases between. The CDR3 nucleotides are TGTGCCAGCAGGCGGGGGGCGTCCGATGGCTACACCTTC. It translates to CASRRGASDGYTF.

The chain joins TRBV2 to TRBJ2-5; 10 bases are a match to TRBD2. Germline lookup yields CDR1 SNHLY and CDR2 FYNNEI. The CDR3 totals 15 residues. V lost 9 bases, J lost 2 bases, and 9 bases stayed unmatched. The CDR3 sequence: CASGGLAGGQETQYF. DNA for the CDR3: TGTGCCAGTGGAGGGTTAGCGGGAGGTCAAGAGACCCAGTACTTC.

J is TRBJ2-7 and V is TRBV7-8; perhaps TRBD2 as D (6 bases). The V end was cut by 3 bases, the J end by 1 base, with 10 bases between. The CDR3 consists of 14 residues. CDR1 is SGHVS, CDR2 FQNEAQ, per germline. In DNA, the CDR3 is TGTGCCAGCAGCTTGGGGGACTCTTCCTACGAGCAGTACTTC. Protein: CASSLGDSSYEQYF.

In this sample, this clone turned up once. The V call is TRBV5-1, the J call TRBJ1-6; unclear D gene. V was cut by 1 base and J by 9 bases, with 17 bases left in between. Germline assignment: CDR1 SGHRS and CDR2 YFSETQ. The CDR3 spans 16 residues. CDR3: CASSLSVSGSSSPLHF. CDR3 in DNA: TGCGCCAGCAGCTTGTCCGTTTCGGGTAGTAGTTCACCCCTCCACTTT.